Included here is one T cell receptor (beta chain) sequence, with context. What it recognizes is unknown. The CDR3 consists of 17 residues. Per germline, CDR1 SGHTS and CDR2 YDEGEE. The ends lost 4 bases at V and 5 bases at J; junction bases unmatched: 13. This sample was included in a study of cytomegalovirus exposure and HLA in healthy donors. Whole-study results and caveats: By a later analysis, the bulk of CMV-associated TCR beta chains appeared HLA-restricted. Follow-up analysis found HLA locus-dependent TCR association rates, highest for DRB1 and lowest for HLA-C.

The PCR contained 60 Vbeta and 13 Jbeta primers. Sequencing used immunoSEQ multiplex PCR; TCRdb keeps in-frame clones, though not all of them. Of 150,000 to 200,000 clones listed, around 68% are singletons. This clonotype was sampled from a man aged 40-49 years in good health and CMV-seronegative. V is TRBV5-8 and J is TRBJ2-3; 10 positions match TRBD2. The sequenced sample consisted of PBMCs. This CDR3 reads CASSRKLAGYTKDTQYF. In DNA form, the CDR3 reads TGTGCCAGCAGCCGGAAACTAGCGGGGTATACAAAAGATACGCAGTATTTT.